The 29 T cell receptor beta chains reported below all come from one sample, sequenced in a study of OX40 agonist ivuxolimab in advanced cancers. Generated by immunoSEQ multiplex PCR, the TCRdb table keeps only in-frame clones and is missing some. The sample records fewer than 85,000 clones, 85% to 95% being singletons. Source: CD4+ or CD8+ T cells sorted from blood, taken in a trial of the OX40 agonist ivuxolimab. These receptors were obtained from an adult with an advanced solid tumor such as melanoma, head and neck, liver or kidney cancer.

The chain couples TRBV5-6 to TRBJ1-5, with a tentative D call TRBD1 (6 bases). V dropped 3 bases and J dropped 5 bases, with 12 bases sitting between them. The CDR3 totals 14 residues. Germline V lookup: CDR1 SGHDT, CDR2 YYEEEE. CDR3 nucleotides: TGTGCCAGCAGCTGGTGGGGGGCCGATCAGCCCCAGCATTTT. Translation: CASSWWGADQPQHF.

The CDR3 spells CASSSWDRGPTNEKLFF. The CDR3 DNA is TGCGCCAGCAGCTCATGGGACAGGGGGCCAACTAATGAAAAACTGTTTTTT. The chain couples TRBV5-1 to TRBJ1-4; 12 bases agree with TRBD1. The germline gives CDR1 SGHRS, CDR2 YFSETQ. The CDR3 extends over 17 amino acids. The junction had 3 bases not matched to a gene; V was cut back by 3 bases and J by 0 bases.

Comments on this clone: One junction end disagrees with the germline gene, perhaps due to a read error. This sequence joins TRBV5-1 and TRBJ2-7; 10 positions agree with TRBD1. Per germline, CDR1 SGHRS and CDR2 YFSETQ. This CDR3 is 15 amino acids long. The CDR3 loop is CASSLEGQGAYEQYF. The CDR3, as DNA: TGCGCCAGCAGTTTGGAAGGACAGGGGGCCTACGAGCAGTACTTC.

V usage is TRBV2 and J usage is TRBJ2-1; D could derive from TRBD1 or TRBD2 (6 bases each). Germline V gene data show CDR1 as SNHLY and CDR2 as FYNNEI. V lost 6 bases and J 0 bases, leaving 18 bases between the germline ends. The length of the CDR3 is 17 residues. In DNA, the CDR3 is TGTGCCAGCAGGGAGACCGGGGGCACCAGCTCCTACAATGAGCAGTTCTTC. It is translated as CASRETGGTSSYNEQFF.

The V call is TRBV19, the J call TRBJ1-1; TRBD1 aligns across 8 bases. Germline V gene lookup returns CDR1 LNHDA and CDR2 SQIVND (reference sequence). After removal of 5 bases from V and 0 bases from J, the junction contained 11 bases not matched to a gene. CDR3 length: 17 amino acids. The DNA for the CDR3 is TGTGCCAGTAGTCCGACAGGGGACCCCCTCTTGAACACTGAAGCTTTCTTT. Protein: CASSPTGDPLLNTEAFF.

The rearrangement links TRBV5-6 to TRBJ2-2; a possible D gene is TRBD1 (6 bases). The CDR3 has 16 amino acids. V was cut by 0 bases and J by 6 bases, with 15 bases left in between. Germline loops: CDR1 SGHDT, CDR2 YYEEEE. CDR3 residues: CASSLAIQGTAGELFF. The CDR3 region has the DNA TGTGCCAGCAGCTTGGCGATACAGGGAACCGCCGGGGAGCTGTTTTTT. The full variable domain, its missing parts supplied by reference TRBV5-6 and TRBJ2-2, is DAGVTQSPTHLIKTRGQQVTLRCSPKSGHDTVSWYQQALGQGPQFIFQYYEEEERQRGNFPDRFSGHQFPNYSSELNVNALLLGDSALYLCASSLAIQGTAGELFFGEGSRLTVL.

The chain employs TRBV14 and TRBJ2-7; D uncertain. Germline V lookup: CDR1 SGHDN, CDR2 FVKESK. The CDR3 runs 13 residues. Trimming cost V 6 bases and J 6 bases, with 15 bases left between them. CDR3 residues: CASRPPLASEQYF. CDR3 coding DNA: TGTGCCAGCAGACCACCACTCGCTAGCGAGCAGTACTTC.

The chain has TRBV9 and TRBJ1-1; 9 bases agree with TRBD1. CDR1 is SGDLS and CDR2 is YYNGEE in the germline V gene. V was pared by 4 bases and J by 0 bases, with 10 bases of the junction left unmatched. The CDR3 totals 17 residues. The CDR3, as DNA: TGTGCCAGCAGCACGGACCGGGACAGGGAGTTGAACACTGAAGCTTTCTTT. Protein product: CASSTDRDRELNTEAFF.

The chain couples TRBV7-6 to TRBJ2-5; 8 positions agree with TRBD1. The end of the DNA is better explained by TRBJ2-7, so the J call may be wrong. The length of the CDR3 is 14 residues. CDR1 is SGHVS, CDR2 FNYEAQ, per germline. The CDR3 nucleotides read TGTGCCAGCAGCTCATGGACAGGGCCTTACGAGCAGTACTTC. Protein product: CASSSWTGPYEQYF.

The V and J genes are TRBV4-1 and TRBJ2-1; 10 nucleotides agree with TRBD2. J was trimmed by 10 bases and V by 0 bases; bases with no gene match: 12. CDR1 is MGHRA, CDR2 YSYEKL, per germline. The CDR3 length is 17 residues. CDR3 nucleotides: TGCGCCAGCAGCCAAGATTTAACCAGCGGGGGGGCGTGGGAGCAGTTCTTC. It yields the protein CASSQDLTSGGAWEQFF.

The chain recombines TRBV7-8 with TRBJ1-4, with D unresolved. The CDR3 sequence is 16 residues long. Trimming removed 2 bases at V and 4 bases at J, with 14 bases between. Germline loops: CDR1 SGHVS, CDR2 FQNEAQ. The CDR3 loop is CASSLRPHRDNEKLFF. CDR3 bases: TGTGCCAGCAGCTTACGGCCCCATAGGGATAATGAAAAACTGTTTTTT.

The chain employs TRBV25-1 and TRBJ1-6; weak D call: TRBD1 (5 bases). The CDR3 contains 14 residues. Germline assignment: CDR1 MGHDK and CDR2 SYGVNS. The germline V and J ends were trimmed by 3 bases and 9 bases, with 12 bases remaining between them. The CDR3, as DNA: TGTGCCAGCAGTGAGCAGGGCGATGGTTCACCCCTCCACTTT. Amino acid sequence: CASSEQGDGSPLHF.

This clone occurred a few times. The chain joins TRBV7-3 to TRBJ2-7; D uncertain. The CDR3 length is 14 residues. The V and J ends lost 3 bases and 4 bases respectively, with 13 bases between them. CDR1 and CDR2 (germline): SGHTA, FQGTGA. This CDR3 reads CASSFRSRSYEQYF. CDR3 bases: TGTGCCAGCAGCTTCCGTAGCCGGTCTTACGAGCAGTACTTC.

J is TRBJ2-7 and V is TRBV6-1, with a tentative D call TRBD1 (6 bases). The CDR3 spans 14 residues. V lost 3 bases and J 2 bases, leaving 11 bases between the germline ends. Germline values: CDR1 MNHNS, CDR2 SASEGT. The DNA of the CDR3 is TGTGCCAGCAGTGAGCCGACAGGTACCTACGAGCAGTACTTC. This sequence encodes CASSEPTGTYEQYF.

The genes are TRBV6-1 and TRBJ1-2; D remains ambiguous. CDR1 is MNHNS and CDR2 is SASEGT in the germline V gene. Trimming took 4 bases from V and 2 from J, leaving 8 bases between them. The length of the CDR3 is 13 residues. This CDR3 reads CASSAPWNYGYTF. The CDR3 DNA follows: TGTGCCAGCAGTGCCCCCTGGAACTATGGCTACACCTTC.

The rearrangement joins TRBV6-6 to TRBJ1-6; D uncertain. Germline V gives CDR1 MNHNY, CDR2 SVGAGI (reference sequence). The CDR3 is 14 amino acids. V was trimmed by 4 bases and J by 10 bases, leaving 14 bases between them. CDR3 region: CASSWNSEESPLHF. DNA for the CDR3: TGTGCCAGCAGTTGGAACAGCGAAGAGTCACCCCTCCACTTT.

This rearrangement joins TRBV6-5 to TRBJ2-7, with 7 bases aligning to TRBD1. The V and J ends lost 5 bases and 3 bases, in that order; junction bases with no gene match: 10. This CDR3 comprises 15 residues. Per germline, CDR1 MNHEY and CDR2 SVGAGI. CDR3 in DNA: TGTGCCAGCAGTACCAGACAGGGAAACCTCTACGAGCAGTACTTC. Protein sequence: CASSTRQGNLYEQYF.

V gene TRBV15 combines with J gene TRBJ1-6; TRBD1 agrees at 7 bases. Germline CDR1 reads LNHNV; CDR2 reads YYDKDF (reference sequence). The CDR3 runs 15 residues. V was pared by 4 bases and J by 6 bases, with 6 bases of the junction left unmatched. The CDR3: CATSIGTVSNSPLHF. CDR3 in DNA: TGTGCCACCAGCATCGGGACAGTCTCTAATTCACCCCTCCACTTT.

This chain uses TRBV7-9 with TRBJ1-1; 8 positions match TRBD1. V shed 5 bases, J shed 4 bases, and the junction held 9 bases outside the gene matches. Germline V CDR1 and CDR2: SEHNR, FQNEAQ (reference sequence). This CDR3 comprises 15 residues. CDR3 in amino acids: CASSIYTGGGTEAFF. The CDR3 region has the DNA TGTGCCAGCAGCATATATACAGGGGGAGGCACTGAAGCTTTCTTT.

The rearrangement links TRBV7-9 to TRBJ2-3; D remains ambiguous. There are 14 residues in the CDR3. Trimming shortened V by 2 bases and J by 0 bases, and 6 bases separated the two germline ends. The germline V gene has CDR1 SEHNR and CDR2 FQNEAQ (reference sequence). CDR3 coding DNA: TGTGCCAGCAGCTTACCCTCTAGCACAGATACGCAGTATTTT. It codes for CASSLPSSTDTQYF.

CDR3 coding DNA: TGTGCCAGCAGCCGCCCGGGCGGGGGGGCGAACACTGAAGCTTTCTTT. Protein: CASSRPGGGANTEAFF. The chain uses TRBV7-6 and TRBJ1-1, with D possibly TRBD1 on 6 matching bases. Trimming removed 5 bases from V and 1 base from J, with 17 bases in between. CDR1 is SGHVS and CDR2 is FNYEAQ in the germline V gene. This CDR3 comprises 16 residues.

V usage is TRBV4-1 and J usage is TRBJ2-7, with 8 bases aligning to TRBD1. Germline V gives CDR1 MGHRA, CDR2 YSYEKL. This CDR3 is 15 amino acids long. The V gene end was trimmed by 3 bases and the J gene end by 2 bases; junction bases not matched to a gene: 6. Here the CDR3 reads CASSQAGGLTYEQYF. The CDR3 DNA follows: TGCGCCAGCAGCCAGGCAGGGGGCCTCACCTACGAGCAGTACTTC.

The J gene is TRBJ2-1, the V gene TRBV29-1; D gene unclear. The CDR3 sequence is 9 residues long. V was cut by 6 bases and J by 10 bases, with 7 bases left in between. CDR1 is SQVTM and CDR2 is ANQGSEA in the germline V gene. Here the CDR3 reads CSVPGEQFF. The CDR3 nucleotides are TGCAGCGTACCCGGGGAGCAGTTCTTC.

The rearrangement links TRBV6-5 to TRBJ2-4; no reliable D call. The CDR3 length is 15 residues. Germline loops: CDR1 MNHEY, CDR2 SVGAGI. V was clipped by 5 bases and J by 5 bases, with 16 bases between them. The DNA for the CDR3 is TGTGCCAGCAGTACGAGACCCTCATCCCAAAACATTCAGTACTTC. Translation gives CASSTRPSSQNIQYF.

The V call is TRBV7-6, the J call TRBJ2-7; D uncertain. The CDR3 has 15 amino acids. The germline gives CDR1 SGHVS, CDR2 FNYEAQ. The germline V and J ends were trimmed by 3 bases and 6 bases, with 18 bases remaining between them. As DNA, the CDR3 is TGTGCCAGCAGCTTTATTCAGGAGTCGTATGGCGAGCAGTACTTC. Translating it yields CASSFIQESYGEQYF.

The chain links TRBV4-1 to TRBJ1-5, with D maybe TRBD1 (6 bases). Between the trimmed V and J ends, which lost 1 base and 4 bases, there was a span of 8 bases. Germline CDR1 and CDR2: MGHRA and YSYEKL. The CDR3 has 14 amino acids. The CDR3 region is CASSQVTGNQPQHF. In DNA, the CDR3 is TGCGCCAGCAGCCAAGTGACAGGAAATCAGCCCCAGCATTTT.

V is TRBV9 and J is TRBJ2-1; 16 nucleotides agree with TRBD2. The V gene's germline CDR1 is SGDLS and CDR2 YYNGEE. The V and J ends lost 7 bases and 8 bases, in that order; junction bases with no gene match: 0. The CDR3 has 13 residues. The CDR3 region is CASGTSGGDEQFF. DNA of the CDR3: TGTGCCAGCGGGACTAGCGGGGGGGATGAGCAGTTCTTC.

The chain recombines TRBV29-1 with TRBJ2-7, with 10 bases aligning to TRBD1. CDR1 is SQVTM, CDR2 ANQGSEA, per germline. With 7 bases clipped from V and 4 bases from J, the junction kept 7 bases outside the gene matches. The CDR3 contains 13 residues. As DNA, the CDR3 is TGCAGCGCCGCCCGGGACAGGGGATACGAGCAGTACTTC. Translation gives CSAARDRGYEQYF.

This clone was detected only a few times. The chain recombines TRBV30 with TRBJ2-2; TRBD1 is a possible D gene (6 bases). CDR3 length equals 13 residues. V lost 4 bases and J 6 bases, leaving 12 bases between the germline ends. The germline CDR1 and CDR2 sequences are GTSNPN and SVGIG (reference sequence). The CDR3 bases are TGTGCCTGGAATTATGAGGGGGCCGGGGAGCTGTTTTTT. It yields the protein CAWNYEGAGELFF.